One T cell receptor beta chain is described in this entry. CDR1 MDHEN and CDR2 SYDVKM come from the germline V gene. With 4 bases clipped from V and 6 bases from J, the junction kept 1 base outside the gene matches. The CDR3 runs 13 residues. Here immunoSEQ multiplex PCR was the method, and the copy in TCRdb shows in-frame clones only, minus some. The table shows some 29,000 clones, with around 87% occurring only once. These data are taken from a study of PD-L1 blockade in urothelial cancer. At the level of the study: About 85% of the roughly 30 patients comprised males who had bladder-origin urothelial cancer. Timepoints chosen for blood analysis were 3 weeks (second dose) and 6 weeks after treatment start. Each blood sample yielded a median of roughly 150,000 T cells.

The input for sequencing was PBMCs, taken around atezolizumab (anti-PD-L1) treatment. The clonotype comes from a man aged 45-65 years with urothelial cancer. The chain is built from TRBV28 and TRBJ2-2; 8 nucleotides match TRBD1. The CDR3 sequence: CASSSTGAGELFF. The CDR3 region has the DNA TGTGCCAGCAGTTCGACAGGGGCCGGGGAGCTGTTTTTT. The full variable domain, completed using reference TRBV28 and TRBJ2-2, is DVKVTQSSRYLVKRTGEKVFLECVQDMDHENMFWYRQDPGLGLRLIYFSYDVKMKEKGDIPEGYSVSREKKERFSLILESASTNQTSMYLCASSSTGAGELFFGEGSRLTVL.